Following are 17 T cell receptor beta chains from one sample sequenced in a study of response to subunit inactivated influenza vaccine. TCRdb analysed the RT-PCR reads with MiXCR anew, one entry per CDR3 protein. The table shows just over 300,000 distinct CDR3 sequences, with 20% to 25% occurring only once. This material consisted of PBMCs from blood, taken around 22 months after vaccination. These receptors originate from a man between 50 and 70 years old who received an inactivated influenza vaccine.

The genes are TRBV19 and TRBJ1-1; 9 nucleotides match TRBD1. This CDR3 spans 14 amino acids. The germline gives CDR1 LNHDA, CDR2 SQIVND (reference sequence). Losses at the gene ends were 9 bases for V and 3 bases for J; bases not matched to a gene: 8. The CDR3 DNA sequence: TGTGCCAGCACTAACCGGGACAGGGACACTGAAGCTTTCTTT. Translation gives CASTNRDRDTEAFF.

The chain is built from TRBV7-2 and TRBJ1-5; 7 nucleotides line up with TRBD1. Germline assignment: CDR1 SGHTA and CDR2 FQGNSA. Trimming cost V 5 bases and J 3 bases; bases outside gene matches: 7. CDR3 size: 15 residues. CDR3 loop: CASSIRTGYNQPQHF. The CDR3 nucleotides read TGTGCCAGCAGCATCCGGACAGGCTACAATCAGCCCCAGCATTTT.

This clonotype was picked up a small number of times. The chain recombines TRBV10-3 with TRBJ2-7; TRBD1 is a possible D gene (5 bases). The CDR3 extends over 13 amino acids. The germline CDR1 and CDR2 sequences are ENHRY and SYGVKD. V lost 11 bases and J 0 bases, leaving 14 bases between the germline ends. CDR3 protein: CASHWGSSYEQYF. The CDR3 DNA is TGTGCCTCCCACTGGGGCAGCTCCTACGAGCAGTACTTC.

This clonotype was recorded at least ten times. The chain has TRBV11-1 and TRBJ2-3; 9 bases fit TRBD2. The length of the CDR3 is 14 residues. CDR1 SGHAT and CDR2 FQDESV come from the germline V gene (reference sequence). V shed 4 bases, J shed 1 base, and the junction held 0 bases outside the gene matches. In DNA form, the CDR3 reads TGTGCCAGCAGCTCTAGCGGGGGCACAGATACGCAGTATTTT. The encoded protein is CASSSSGGTDTQYF. Full variable domain (rest looked up from reference TRBV11-1 and TRBJ2-3): EAEVAQSPRYKITEKSQAVAFWCDPISGHATLYWYRQILGQGPELLVQFQDESVVDDSQLPKDRFSAERLKGVDSTLKIQPAELGDSAMYLCASSSSGGTDTQYFGPGTRLTVL.

This clonotype was found many times. The chain recombines TRBV6-1 with TRBJ1-2, with D tentatively TRBD1 (6 bases). The ends were cut back, 5 bases at V and 4 bases at J, with 14 bases in the middle. The length of the CDR3 is 14 residues. Germline CDR1 is MNHNS and CDR2 is SASEGT. In DNA, the CDR3 is TGTGCCAGCAGTCAGACCGGGGGCGGCTATGGCTACACCTTC. Protein product: CASSQTGGGYGYTF.

V gene TRBV30 combines with J gene TRBJ2-3, with 12 bases identical to TRBD2. The trim removed 1 base at V and 5 bases at J, leaving 13 bases unmatched. The CDR3 is made up of 18 amino acids. Germline CDR1 reads GTSNPN; CDR2 reads SVGIG (reference sequence). The CDR3 reads CAWSGHETSGRYGDTQYF. The CDR3 bases are TGTGCCTGGAGTGGTCACGAGACTAGCGGGAGATACGGAGATACGCAGTATTTT.

This chain uses TRBV3-1 with TRBJ2-7; D gene unclear. This CDR3 contains 16 residues. With 4 bases removed from V and 3 bases from J, the gap between germline ends came to 19 bases. CDR1 and CDR2 (germline): LGHDT, YNNKEL (reference sequence). In nucleotides, the CDR3 is TGTGCCAGCAGCCCCCGCGGATCTGGCAGGATCTACGAGCAGTACTTC. It yields the protein CASSPRGSGRIYEQYF.

This clonotype was found a few times. The chain is built from TRBV29-1 and TRBJ2-7; the D is unclear. Germline CDR1 SQVTM, CDR2 ANQGSEA. The CDR3 loop spans 11 amino acids. The V end lost 2 bases, the J end lost 5 bases, and 7 bases lay between the germline ends. The CDR3 DNA reads TGCAGCGTTGAATCGGCGAACGAGCAGTACTTC. Translating gives CSVESANEQYF.

This chain connects TRBV5-1 to TRBJ2-1; 10 bases agree with TRBD2. The CDR3 sequence is 15 residues long. The V gene's germline CDR1 is SGHRS and CDR2 YFSETQ. The J segment lost 9 bases and the V segment lost 0 bases, leaving 6 bases of the junction unmatched. The DNA for the CDR3 is TGCGCCAGCAGCTTGGGAAGCGGGGGGGCGAGTGAGCAGTTCTTC. As protein: CASSLGSGGASEQFF.

The rearrangement links TRBV12-3 or TRBV12-4 to TRBJ1-1, with D tentatively TRBD1 (5 bases). This CDR3 has 16 amino acids. V lost 6 bases to trimming and J lost 0 bases, with 17 bases between them. CDR3 amino acids: CASSPMGRTMNTEAFF. The CDR3 DNA follows: TGTGCCAGCAGCCCGATGGGACGCACCATGAACACTGAAGCTTTCTTT.

This clonotype came up many times. The gene calls are TRBV12-3 or TRBV12-4 and TRBJ1-1; unclear D gene. The CDR3 extends over 13 amino acids. Trimming took off 7 bases at V and 0 bases at J, with 9 bases between the two ends. The CDR3 sequence is CASTWAVNTEAFF. The CDR3 nucleotides read TGTGCCAGCACATGGGCGGTGAACACTGAAGCTTTCTTT.

This clonotype was detected only a few times. This rearrangement joins TRBV5-5 to TRBJ1-5; no clear D. The CDR3 loop spans 16 amino acids. Trimming shortened V by 0 bases and J by 0 bases, and 10 bases separated the two germline ends. CDR1 and CDR2 (germline): SGHKS, YYEKEE (reference sequence). The CDR3 reads CASSLAYTDSNQPQHF. The CDR3 DNA follows: TGTGCCAGCAGCTTGGCCTACACAGATAGCAATCAGCCCCAGCATTTT.

This clonotype was picked up a small number of times. This rearrangement joins TRBV29-1 to TRBJ1-1, with D tentatively TRBD1 (5 bases). The CDR3 spans 13 residues. Between the trimmed V and J ends, which lost 3 bases and 7 bases, there was a span of 15 bases. CDR1 SQVTM and CDR2 ANQGSEA come from the germline V gene. The CDR3 is CSVDRGASGEAFF. DNA of the CDR3: TGCAGCGTTGACCGCGGGGCCTCTGGTGAAGCTTTCTTT.

J is TRBJ1-1 and V is TRBV30, with TRBD1 identical over 8 bases. With V trimmed by 2 bases and J by 4 bases, 6 bases remained unmatched. This CDR3 region has 14 residues. Germline CDR1 is GTSNPN and CDR2 is SVGIG (reference sequence). CDR3 DNA sequence: TGTGCCTGGAGTAGACAGGGGAAGATCACTGAAGCTTTCTTT. Protein product: CAWSRQGKITEAFF.

This clonotype was found many times. This chain joins TRBV29-1 and TRBJ2-4, with 10 bases aligning to TRBD1. The germline gives CDR1 SQVTM, CDR2 ANQGSEA. The J segment lost 9 bases and the V segment lost 3 bases, leaving 2 bases of the junction unmatched. The CDR3 has 12 amino acids. CDR3 protein: CSVERTGGIQYF. In DNA form, the CDR3 reads TGCAGCGTTGAGCGGACAGGGGGCATTCAGTACTTC.

In its sample, this clonotype was seen a few times. The chain links TRBV14 to TRBJ1-1; TRBD1 matches 10 bases. Germline trimming cut 0 bases from V and 4 bases from J; bases unmatched to any gene: 5. This CDR3 is 16 amino acids long. From germline, CDR1 is SGHDN and CDR2 FVKESK. The CDR3 region has the DNA TGTGCCAGCAGCCAAGAGGGACAGGGGTGGATCACTGAAGCTTTCTTT. This translates into CASSQEGQGWITEAFF.

The chain joins TRBV6-5 to TRBJ1-5; no reliable D call. Germline assignment: CDR1 MNHEY and CDR2 SVGAGI. The CDR3 length is 16 residues. The V end was cut by 4 bases, the J end by 0 bases, with 13 bases between. In nucleotides, the CDR3 is TGTGCCAGCAGTTCTGAGGCGCCATATAGCAATCAGCCCCAGCATTTT. This codes for CASSSEAPYSNQPQHF.